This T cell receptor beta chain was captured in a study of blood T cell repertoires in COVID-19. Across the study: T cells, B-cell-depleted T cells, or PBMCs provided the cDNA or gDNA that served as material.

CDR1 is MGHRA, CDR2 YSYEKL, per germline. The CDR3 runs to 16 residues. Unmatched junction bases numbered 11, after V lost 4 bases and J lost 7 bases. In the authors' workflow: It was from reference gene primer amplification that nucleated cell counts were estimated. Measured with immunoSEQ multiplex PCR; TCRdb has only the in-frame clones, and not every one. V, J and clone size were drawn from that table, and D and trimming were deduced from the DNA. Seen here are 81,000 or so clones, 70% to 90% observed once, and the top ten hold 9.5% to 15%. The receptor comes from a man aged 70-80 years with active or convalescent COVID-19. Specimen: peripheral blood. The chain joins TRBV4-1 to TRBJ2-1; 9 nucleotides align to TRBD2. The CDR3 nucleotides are TGCGCCAGCAGCCCGTTGCTGGCGGGGGGGACTAATGAGCAGTTCTTC. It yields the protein CASSPLLAGGTNEQFF.